This is a list of T cell receptor beta chains from one sample in a study of blood T cell repertoires in COVID-19. The table came from immunoSEQ multiplex PCR; TCRdb's copy has only in-frame clones and leaves some out. The profile shows around 700,000 clones, around 90% of them singletons. The sequenced sample consisted of peripheral blood. These receptors were taken from a woman aged 18-35 years with acute or convalescent COVID-19. Each CDR3 is given with its conserved first and last residue. The D gene is left open where the match is weak. A row's size may be missing; if present it is once, few, many or a size class.

D gene,J gene,V gene,clone size,CDR3 DNA,CDR3 protein
NA,TRBJ1-5,TRBV10-3,NA,TGTGCCATCAGTAAGCTACAGGAGTCCAATCAGCCCCAGCATTTT,CAISKLQESNQPQHF
TRBD2,TRBJ2-7,TRBV13,NA,TGTGCCAGCAGTGTTGCGGGGGGGCTCGACGAGCAGTACTTC,CASSVAGGLDEQYF
NA,TRBJ1-6,TRBV30,NA,TGTGCCTGGAGTGTAAGGGCGGGAGATTCACCCCTCCACTTT,CAWSVRAGDSPLHF
NA,TRBJ2-5,TRBV5-6,NA,TGTGCCAGCAGCTTGTTTGGACAGCAAGAGACCCAGTACTTC,CASSLFGQQETQYF
TRBD1,TRBJ1-2,TRBV18,once,TGTGCCAGCTCACCACCGGGACAGCATGGCTACACCTTC,CASSPPGQHGYTF
TRBD1,TRBJ2-7,TRBV4-1,NA,TGCGCCAGCAGCCAAGGCCTCCGGGACAGGGGGCTGGGGGAGCAGTACTTC,CASSQGLRDRGLGEQYF
TRBD1,TRBJ1-4,TRBV10-3,once,TGTGCCATCAGTGAGTCGAGACAGGGAGATCGACTGTTTTTT,CAISESRQGDRLFF
NA,TRBJ1-5,TRBV21-1,NA,TGTGCCAGTACTACATACCCTGGGACAGGGGGCCCTTCGACCCAGCATTTT,CASTTYPGTGGPSTQHF
NA,TRBJ1-3,TRBV11-2,NA,TGTGCCAGCAGCCCGCGTATAAACACCATATATTTT,CASSPRINTIYF
TRBD1,TRBJ1-1,TRBV5-1,NA,TGCGCCAGCAGCGCCGGGACAGGAGGAATGAACACTGAAGCTTTCTTT,CASSAGTGGMNTEAFF
NA,TRBJ2-7,TRBV6-1,NA,TGTGCCAGCAGTGAAATCTCCGGGACATTCTACGAGCAGTACTTC,CASSEISGTFYEQYF
NA,TRBJ2-1,TRBV29-1,NA,TGCAGCGTTGATACCGGTTACAATGAGCAGTTCTTC,CSVDTGYNEQFF
NA,TRBJ1-5,TRBV23-1,NA,TGCGCCAGCAGTCAGTCAAGGGGAACTCGGGCCCGAAATCAGCCCCAGCATTTT,CASSQSRGTRARNQPQHF
NA,TRBJ2-7,TRBV5-5,NA,TGTGCCAGCAGCTGGGGCAGTTTCTACGAGCAGTACTTC,CASSWGSFYEQYF
NA,TRBJ1-2,TRBV24-1,NA,TGTGCCACCAGTGCTACAGGTTCCCAACTCTATGGCTACACCTTC,CATSATGSQLYGYTF
NA,TRBJ2-7,TRBV7-9,NA,TGTGCCAGCAGCACCCCGGACACCTATGAACAGTACTTC,CASSTPDTYEQYF
TRBD1,TRBJ1-1,TRBV5-1,NA,TGCGCCAGCAGCTGGGGGGACAGGATTAACACTGAAGCTTTCTTT,CASSWGDRINTEAFF
TRBD2,TRBJ2-7,TRBV5-4,NA,TGTGCCAGCAGCTGGAAGGGGCTAGCGGGGGGGTACGAGCAGTACTTC,CASSWKGLAGGYEQYF
TRBD1,TRBJ1-2,TRBV11-2,NA,TGTGCCAGCAGCTTAGGAGGGGCGGGACAGAGATATGGCTACACCTTC,CASSLGGAGQRYGYTF
NA,TRBJ2-7,TRBV27,NA,TGTGCCAGCAGTTTGGCCGCCGGGGACACGTCCTACGAGCAGTACTTC,CASSLAAGDTSYEQYF
TRBD1,TRBJ1-6,TRBV5-1,NA,TGCGCCAGCAGCTTTACCGGGACAGAATTGTCACCCCTCCACTTT,CASSFTGTELSPLHF
TRBD2,TRBJ2-3,TRBV19,NA,TGTGCCAGTAGTATCCTAAGCGGGGGGGCCCGTGGAGATACGCAGTATTTT,CASSILSGGARGDTQYF
TRBD1,TRBJ1-5,TRBV7-2,NA,TGTGCCAGCAGCGTCGACAGGGGGCCTCAGCCCCAGCATTTT,CASSVDRGPQPQHF
NA,TRBJ2-3,TRBV7-2,few,TGTGCCAGCTCCATGGGGGGGGCCGGGGATACGCAGTATTTT,CASSMGGAGDTQYF
TRBD2,TRBJ2-1,TRBV5-8,NA,TGTGCCAGCAGATTAGCGGGGGAGCTCTACAATGAGCAGTTCTTC,CASRLAGELYNEQFF
NA,TRBJ1-1,TRBV30,once,TGTGCCTGGACCCCGGACAGAGTAAACACTGAAGCTTTCTTT,CAWTPDRVNTEAFF
TRBD1,TRBJ1-1,TRBV5-6,NA,TGTGCCAGCAGTACCGGGACAGGGGCGCGGGAAGCTTTCTTT,CASSTGTGAREAFF
TRBD1,TRBJ1-2,TRBV6-5,NA,TGTGCCAGCAGCCCGGTGGGACAGATCTATGGCTACACCTTC,CASSPVGQIYGYTF
TRBD1,TRBJ1-1,TRBV9,NA,TGTGCCAGCAGCCCCGTGGACAGGGGGAGTAACACTGAAGCTTTCTTT,CASSPVDRGSNTEAFF
NA,TRBJ1-1,TRBV5-1,few,TGCGCCAGCAGCTCAGACAGCAGTGGCACTGAAGCTTTCTTT,CASSSDSSGTEAFF
TRBD2,TRBJ2-5,TRBV7-9,NA,TGTGCCAGCAGCCTCCTGGACGGGCTAGCGGGGGTAGAGACCCAGTACTTC,CASSLLDGLAGVETQYF
NA,TRBJ1-2,TRBV20-1,NA,TGCAGGTGGGGGCAGGACTACACCTTC,CRWGQDYTF
NA,TRBJ2-3,TRBV9,NA,TGTGCCAGCAGCGCCAGCGGGCGGACAGATACGCAGTATTTT,CASSASGRTDTQYF
TRBD1,TRBJ1-3,TRBV30,NA,TGTGCCTGGAGTCCCAGGGGGGATGCTGGAAACACCATATATTTT,CAWSPRGDAGNTIYF
TRBD1,TRBJ1-5,TRBV11-2,NA,TGTGCCAGCAGCTCCGGGACAGGGGGACAGCCCCAGCATTTT,CASSSGTGGQPQHF
NA,TRBJ2-2,TRBV5-8,NA,TGTGCCAGCAGCTTGGCTACGGGGACTGTAAACACCGGGGAGCTGTTTTTT,CASSLATGTVNTGELFF
TRBD1,TRBJ1-5,TRBV4-1,NA,TGCGCCAGCAGCCATGGCCGGGGGACAGGTAATCAGCCCCAGCATTTT,CASSHGRGTGNQPQHF
TRBD1,TRBJ1-1,TRBV9,NA,TGTGCCAGCAGCTTCCAGGGGGCAGGGATCACTGAAGCTTTCTTT,CASSFQGAGITEAFF